These T cell receptor beta chains were read from a single sample in a study of cytomegalovirus exposure and HLA in healthy donors. Only in-frame clones appear in the TCRdb table, and some are missing; sequencing was by immunoSEQ multiplex PCR. The sample records more than 200,000 clones, about three quarters being singletons. The sequenced sample consisted of PBMCs. The receptor source for this set is a male donor in good health and CMV-seronegative. Each CDR3 is given with its conserved first and last residue. A D gene is named only where the DNA matches it firmly. Clone size is not always given. Where it is, it says once, few, many or a class for expanded clones.

d_call,v_call,clone_size,j_call,cdr3_nt,cdr3_aa
TRBD1,TRBV19,.,TRBJ1-1,TGTGCCAGTAGAATCGGGACAGTAGCCACTGAAGCTTTCTTT,CASRIGTVATEAFF
TRBD1,TRBV11-2,.,TRBJ1-4,TGTGCCAGCAGCTTAGATCCGGGACAGGGTGGTGAAAAACTGTTTTTT,CASSLDPGQGGEKLFF
.,TRBV5-1,.,TRBJ2-5,TGCGCCAGCAGCTTGGGCAGGGCTTACCAAGAGACCCAGTACTTC,CASSLGRAYQETQYF
.,TRBV5-1,few,TRBJ1-3,TGCGCCAGCAGCTTCGGACAGTCGAGCTCTGGAAACACCATATATTTT,CASSFGQSSSGNTIYF
.,TRBV5-1,.,TRBJ2-5,TGCGCCAGCAGCTTGGTCCTCAGGGAGACCCAGTACTTC,CASSLVLRETQYF
.,TRBV27,.,TRBJ1-3,TGTGCCAGCAGTTCCTCGGGACATGGTAACACCATATATTTT,CASSSSGHGNTIYF
.,TRBV28,.,TRBJ2-5,TGTGCCAGCAGCCTCGGGGGAGAGAAGACCCAGTACTTC,CASSLGGEKTQYF
.,TRBV6-4,.,TRBJ1-1,TGTGCCAGCAGTGCTGGGGGGGAAAACACTGAAGCTTTCTTT,CASSAGGENTEAFF
TRBD2,TRBV7-8,.,TRBJ2-1,TGTGCCAGCAGCTTAGGTGGGGGGGATGAGCAGTTCTTC,CASSLGGGDEQFF
TRBD1,TRBV2,.,TRBJ1-4,TGTGCCAGCAGGGGGCTGGGACAGACTAATGAAAAACTGTTTTTT,CASRGLGQTNEKLFF